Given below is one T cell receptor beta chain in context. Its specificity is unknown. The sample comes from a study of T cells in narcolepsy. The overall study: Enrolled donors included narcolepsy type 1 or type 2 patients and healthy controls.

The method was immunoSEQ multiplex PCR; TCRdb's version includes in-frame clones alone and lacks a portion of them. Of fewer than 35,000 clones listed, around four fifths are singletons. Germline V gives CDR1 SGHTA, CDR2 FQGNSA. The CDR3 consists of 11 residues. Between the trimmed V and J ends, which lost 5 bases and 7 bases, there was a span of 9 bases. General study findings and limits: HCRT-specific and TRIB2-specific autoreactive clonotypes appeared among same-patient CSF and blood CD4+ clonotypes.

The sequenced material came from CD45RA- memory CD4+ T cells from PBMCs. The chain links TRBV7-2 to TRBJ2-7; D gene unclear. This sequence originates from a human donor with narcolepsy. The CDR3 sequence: CASSTVGEQYF. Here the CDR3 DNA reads TGTGCCAGCAGCACCGTAGGGGAGCAGTACTTC.